This is a list of T cell receptor beta chains from one sample in a study of glioma-infiltrating T cells. One entry per CDR3 protein results from TCRdb running MiXCR on the multiplex PCR reads. Counted here are approximately 90,000 distinct CDR3 sequences, about 25% occurring once; the ten biggest clones make up about 6.6%. Sequencing was done on a sample of glioma tissue, nonneoplastic brain tissue, or PBMCs (not recorded which). The receptors shown here come from a human donor with low-grade glioma or glioblastoma, undergoing nonglioma brain surgery, or in good health (not recorded which). CDR3s include the opening cysteine and the closing phenylalanine or tryptophan. D genes are given only for firm matches. A clone size is listed for some rows: how often the clone was seen (once, few, many), or a class if it is expanded.

d_call | j_call | v_call | clone_size | cdr3_nt | cdr3_aa
. | TRBJ2-5 | TRBV14 | . | TGTGCCAGCAGCTATCACCTGCGGGACGCCCAAGAGACCCAGTACTTC | CASSYHLRDAQETQYF
TRBD1 | TRBJ1-1 | TRBV5-4 | few | TGTGCCAGCAGCATAGACAGGGACACTGAAGCTTTCTTT | CASSIDRDTEAFF
TRBD2 | TRBJ2-7 | TRBV20-1 | . | TGCAGTGCTGGGGCAGGGGCGGTTTTTAGCGGGAGTCTTAACCACGAGCAGTACTTC | CSAGAGAVFSGSLNHEQYF
. | TRBJ2-1 | TRBV19 | . | TGTGCCACGGTGGCCGAGACATTCTACAATGAGCAGTTCTTC | CATVAETFYNEQFF
TRBD2 | TRBJ2-7 | TRBV7-2 | many | TGTGCCAGCAGCCCGACTAGCGGGTCCTACGAGCAGTACTTC | CASSPTSGSYEQYF
. | TRBJ2-1 | TRBV7-6 | once | TGTGCCAGCAGCGTCTCCCCCCGTGGCGAGCAGTTCTTC | CASSVSPRGEQFF
. | TRBJ1-5 | TRBV19 | many | TGTGCCAGTAGTATCACCAATCAGCCCCAGCATTTT | CASSITNQPQHF
. | TRBJ1-6 | TRBV27 | many | TGTGCCAGCAGTTTATCTGGGGAGGATAATTCACCCCTCCACTTT | CASSLSGEDNSPLHF
. | TRBJ2-5 | TRBV7-9 | many | TGTGCCAGCAGCTCCCCAAACCAAGAGACCCAGTACTTC | CASSSPNQETQYF
. | TRBJ2-3 | TRBV4-1 | many | TGCGCCAGCAGCCAACAGTCCGGGGGCGTGGATACGCAGTATTTT | CASSQQSGGVDTQYF
TRBD1 | TRBJ2-7 | TRBV12-3/TRBV12-4 | few | TGTGCCAACAGTCAACTGACAGGGGCTCTCTACGAGCAGTACTTC | CANSQLTGALYEQYF
TRBD1 | TRBJ2-5 | TRBV2 | many | TGTGCCAGCAGAGTCCGGGACAGGGTTCAAGAGACCCAGTACTTC | CASRVRDRVQETQYF
TRBD2 | TRBJ2-3 | TRBV12-3/TRBV12-4 | . | TGTGCCGGCACCTCTCTAGCGGGAGTCGGAGATACGCAGTATTTT | CAGTSLAGVGDTQYF
. | TRBJ1-1 | TRBV7-9 | many | TGTGCCAGCAGCTTAGATTCAACTGAAGCTTTCTTT | CASSLDSTEAFF
. | TRBJ2-1 | TRBV4-1 | many | TGCGCCAGCAGCCAAGAAGGAGGGTACAATGAGCAGTTCTTC | CASSQEGGYNEQFF
. | TRBJ1-1 | TRBV7-2 | many | TGTGCCAGCAGCTTAGGACCCACGCGGACTGAAGCTTTCTTT | CASSLGPTRTEAFF
TRBD2 | TRBJ2-7 | TRBV20-1 | many | TGCAGTGCTAGAGAGGGACTAGCGGGAGCCTACGAGCAGTACTTC | CSAREGLAGAYEQYF
TRBD1 | TRBJ2-7 | TRBV6-1 | few | TGTGCCAGCAGCCGGGGACAGCTAAGCTCCTACGAGCAGTACTTC | CASSRGQLSSYEQYF
. | TRBJ2-3 | TRBV6-1 | many | TGTGCCAGCAGAGACGGGAGATCCACAGATACGCAGTATTTT | CASRDGRSTDTQYF
. | TRBJ1-1 | TRBV20-1 | . | TGCAGTGCTAGAGATGGGGACGGGATGAACACTGAAGCTTTCTTT | CSARDGDGMNTEAFF
. | TRBJ1-5 | TRBV20-1 | . | TGCAGTGCTCCAGACAGGACAGCCGGGGGTAGCAGCAATCAGCCCCACCATTTT | CSAPDRTAGGSSNQPHHF
TRBD2 | TRBJ2-3 | TRBV18 | many | TGTGCCAGCTCACAGACTAGCGTTGCAGATACGCAGTATTTT | CASSQTSVADTQYF